This T cell receptor (beta chain) was recorded in a study of cytomegalovirus exposure and HLA in healthy donors (dated 2017 in TCRdb). Background on the whole study: An earlier analysis of approximately 640 of the donors reported 250 to 300 Gb of sequence data and around 120 million unique TCR beta sequences from some 180 million T cells. Roughly 300 gigabases of sequencing data and 70 million to 85 million unique TCR sequences were included in an early release covering roughly 700 HLA-typed donors. The genetic ancestry cluster associated with self-reported Caucasian donors included roughly four fifths of the 398 genotyped donors. The aim of the study was to test whether cataloging public T cell receptors could identify signatures of past pathogen exposure. Using immunosequencing, the study profiled T cell repertoires from 550 to 750 subjects and related those repertoires to cytomegalovirus serostatus. In addition to the first cohort of 666 subjects, a separate validation cohort of around 110 different subjects was used. To predict cytomegalovirus infection status, the study brought together high-throughput TCR immunosequencing, statistical association of individual TCRs with disease status, and machine learning. A later analysis re-analyzed previously published TCR beta repertoires from 600 to 850 donors and added high-resolution HLA genotyping to study TCR occurrence patterns. The later analysis used no new phenotypic data to find candidate immune exposures, relying instead on TCR beta sequences and their occurrence across donors. An earlier analysis of fewer than 700 of the donors applied high-throughput TCR beta sequencing to assess whether each TCR beta V gene segment acted as functional or pseudogenic. Donor age, sex, ethnicity and CMV serostatus were compiled together with the repertoire data. A later genetic analysis used genome-wide SNP genotypes for about 60% of the roughly 670 donors, treating that subset as a discovery cohort. Every discovery cohort repertoire had been produced on one sequencing platform. HLA typing covered class I and class II loci at four-digit resolution. The number of typed donors differed by locus: roughly 629-640 for A, B, C, DRB1 and DQB1; 500 to 550 for DQA1; some 610 for DPA1; and about 450 for DPB1. Because of strong linkage in the cohort, roughly five DR-DQ haplotypes were treated as single units for association and clustering. Among about 390 genotyped donors of the cohort, an average of approximately 240,000 unique TCR beta nucleotide sequences were sequenced per donor, around 20% of them non-productive.

The cohort was made up of approximately 670 healthy bone marrow donors. Cohort members were all nominally healthy when sampled, although unrecorded immune exposures were likely present. The donor was CMV seropositive and was included in the group of 300 or so seropositive cohort members. A peripheral blood sample was collected from each donor, and TCR beta sequencing was performed on peripheral blood mononuclear cells. Genomic DNA extraction from the blood cell samples was performed with the Qiagen DNeasy Blood Extraction Kit. In regard to this clone: Its antigen is still unknown. No qualities accompany the bases; no much larger clone lies one base away.

V is pruned by 2 bases and J by 4 bases, leaving 9 bases of the junction without a gene match. The CDR3 sequence holds 16 residues, the cysteine and phenylalanine included. Only CDR3 DNA is held: 48 bases, read in frame from base 1. CDR1 and CDR2 (MNHNY, SVGAGI) derive from the germline V gene (reference sequence). Broader findings and caveats from the paper: In a later genetic analysis, fewer N-insertions in productive TCRs were reported among donors in an Asian-associated ancestry cluster than the roughly 700-donor mean. A later analysis reported that several top co-occurrence clusters appeared linked to parvovirus B19, influenza, CMV and Epstein-Barr virus. The sequencing pipeline was judged likely to have produced a cluster of highly shared sequence variants as a technical artifact. In vitro tests confirmed that a few of the cytomegalovirus-associated TCR beta chains recognize cytomegalovirus antigens. The only immune exposure information available for the cohort was CMV serostatus. In an earlier analysis of approximately 590 of the donors, most TCR beta V segments appeared in productive rearrangements about 90% or about 30% of the time, broadly matching IMGT annotations. Only TCR beta chains were sequenced in this cohort, and the absence of alpha or paired-chain data limited detectable features. In a later analysis, around 15,000 TCR beta sequences were associated with specific HLA alleles at a false discovery rate of 0.05. Most CMV-associated TCR beta chains appeared to be HLA-restricted in a later analysis, and the HLA associations seemed to be driven largely by CMV exposure. According to a later analysis, TCR association rates differed among HLA loci, with DRB1 alleles showing the most associated TCRs and HLA-C alleles showing the fewest. Roughly 15 rarely observed V segments, including chromosome 9 orphons, were excluded from the earlier analysis of some 590 of the donors because counts were too low. The authors suggested that the approach could potentially be extended to other disease states and immunological phenotypes. Cytomegalovirus status was reported to be diagnosed by the classifier with high specificity and sensitivity in both the original and validation cohorts. When HLA alleles, especially DR and DQ, strongly co-occurred, TCR associations were difficult to assign to individual alleles. Because some donors lacked HLA typing at each locus, the association tests relied only on the typed subset. In a later analysis, HLA-associated TCR beta chains showed more clonal expansion and lower generation probabilities than non-associated chains that were equally common. Correlated functional status among segregating V segments might be attributable to linkage disequilibrium, but an unknown experimental factor could not be ruled out. Most TCR sequences were seen in very few donors, while some public TCRs were found in many individuals. The presence/absence analyses assumed that sequencing depth was roughly uniform across donors, and that assumption may not be true. In a later genetic analysis, a missense DCLRE1C variant was associated with V-gene and J-gene trimming of TCR beta chains, and the association was replicated in an independent cohort. In the study, some 160 TCR beta chains were listed as associated with cytomegalovirus. Because the 87-base-pair reads could not distinguish some IMGT-functional V segments, including TRBV6-2 and TRBV6-3, those segments were excluded. A further reported finding was that TCR beta sequences accurately predicted the HLA-A and HLA-B alleles for most subjects in the first cohort.

The library came from the immunoSEQ multiplex PCR assay. For the multiplex PCR, a mixture combining 60 forward primers for TCR Vbeta segments and 13 reverse primers for TCR Jbeta segments was used. Amplification of the CDR3 region of rearranged TCR beta genes was performed with a multiplex PCR assay on genomic DNA. The Illumina HiSeq System was used to sequence the amplified TCR beta libraries as 87-base-pair reads. As for the authors' bioinformatics: Across the 600 to 700 repertoires, a later analysis counted 80 million or so unique TCR beta chains, approximately 12 million of which were shared by at least two donors. A nearest-neighbor algorithm error-corrected the raw reads and collapsed the reads into unique sequences, merging closely related sequences to remove PCR and sequencing errors. Alignment of CDR3 sequences to IMGT reference sequences was used to assign V, D and J gene segments. For a sequence to be retained, a match of at least six nucleotides to both a V gene segment and a J gene segment was required. Rearrangements were classified as productive when the CDR3 lacked stop codons and remained in frame with V and J, and all other rearrangements were classified as non-productive. CDR3 was defined according to IMGT convention as the region running from the second conserved V-encoded cysteine to the conserved J-encoded phenylalanine. Sequences without an unambiguous match to a single V gene segment were excluded from the earlier analysis of 450 to 650 of the donors. In an earlier analysis of roughly 500 of the donors, V segments were called functional above 56.7% productive rearrangements and were called segregating when the between-donor standard deviation exceeded 5%. A statistical classification framework was developed to diagnose cytomegalovirus status using the catalog of TCR beta chain sequences. A later analysis assigned V and J genes by comparing TCR nucleotide sequences with IMGT/GENE-DB human TR gene sequences. In a later analysis, CDR3 sequences and most-parsimonious VDJ recombination scenarios were assigned using the TCRdist pipeline. In a later analysis, each TCR beta chain was defined by its CDR3 amino acid sequence together with its V-gene family, and reads without a unique V-gene family were excluded. A later analysis removed several hundred highly shared, low-generation-probability nucleotide sequences to deal with suspected cross-contamination and a sequencing artifact. A later analysis calculated a clonal expansion index for each public chain from normalized within-repertoire ranks of inferred template counts. In a later analysis, generation probabilities were computed using a VDJ recombination model fitted to out-of-frame rearrangements, and the results were checked against IGoR. Hypergeometric tests were used in a later analysis to score TCR-TCR, TCR-HLA and TCR-CMV co-occurrence, with a repertoire-size bias correction applied to the TCR pairs. False discovery rates were estimated in a later analysis by permuting HLA or CMV assignments 20 times. In a later analysis, co-occurring TCRs were grouped using DBSCAN, with TCRdist sequence similarity added in when clustering inside HLA-allele-positive subsets. Repertoires with fewer than 30,000 or more than 120,000 public chains, plus five repertoires with anomalous nucleotide sharing, were excluded from co-occurrence clustering. This is the immuneACCESS table as TCRdb keeps it, with only in-frame sequences that have V and J called. A part of the clones is gone; compared with another copy, unresolved V genes explain less than half, and the rest is unexplained. V, J and clone size reflect that table, while D and trimming were determined from the DNA. In all, the sample holds 99,000 or so clones, and over 9.5% of those were seen once. The top ten hold about 16% of the sample.

This receptor was obtained from a man between 35 and 55 years old in good health and CMV-seropositive. Sequencing was carried out using PBMCs. The receptor chain draws on TRBV6-6 and TRBJ2-5; 8 bases in the junction line up with TRBD2. The CDR3: CASSYAAGAGGETQYF. The nucleotide sequence reads as follows: TGTGCCAGCAGTTACGCTGCGGGGGCGGGAGGAGAGACCCAGTACTTC.